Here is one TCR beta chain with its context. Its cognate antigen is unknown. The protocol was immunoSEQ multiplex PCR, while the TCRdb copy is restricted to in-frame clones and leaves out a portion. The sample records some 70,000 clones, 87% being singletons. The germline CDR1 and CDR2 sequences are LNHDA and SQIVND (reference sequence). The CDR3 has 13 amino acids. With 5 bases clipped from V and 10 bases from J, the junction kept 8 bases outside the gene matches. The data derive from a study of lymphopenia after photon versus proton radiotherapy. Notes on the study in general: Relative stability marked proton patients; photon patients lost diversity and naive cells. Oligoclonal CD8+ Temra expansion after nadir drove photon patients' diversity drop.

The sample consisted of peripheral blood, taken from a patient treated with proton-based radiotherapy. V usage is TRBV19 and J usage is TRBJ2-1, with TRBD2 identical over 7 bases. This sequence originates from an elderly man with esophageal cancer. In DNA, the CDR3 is TGTGCCAGTAGTGGGGAGCGGGGCGGGGAGCAGTTCTTC. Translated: CASSGERGGEQFF. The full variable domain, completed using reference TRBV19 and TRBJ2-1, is DGGITQSPKYLFRKEGQNVTLSCEQNLNHDAMYWYRQDPGQGLRLIYYSQIVNDFQKGDIAEGYSVSREKKESFPLTVTSAQKNPTAFYLCASSGERGGEQFFGPGTRLTVL.